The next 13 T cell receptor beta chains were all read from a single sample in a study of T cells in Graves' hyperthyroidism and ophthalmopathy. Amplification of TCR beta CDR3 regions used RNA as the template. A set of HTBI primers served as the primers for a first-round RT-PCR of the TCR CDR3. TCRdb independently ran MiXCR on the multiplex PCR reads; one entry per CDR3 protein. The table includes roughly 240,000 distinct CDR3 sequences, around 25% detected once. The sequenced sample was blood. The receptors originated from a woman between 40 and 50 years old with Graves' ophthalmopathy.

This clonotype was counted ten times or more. DNA for the CDR3: TGTGCCACCAGTGATCCGCGGGGGGGCAGGGCCGAGCAGTACTTC. As protein: CATSDPRGGRAEQYF. The chain employs TRBV24-1 and TRBJ2-7, with 9 bases fitting TRBD2. J lost 6 bases, V lost 3 bases, and 8 bases had no gene match. The CDR3 has 15 residues. Germline CDR1 KGHDR, CDR2 SFDVKD.

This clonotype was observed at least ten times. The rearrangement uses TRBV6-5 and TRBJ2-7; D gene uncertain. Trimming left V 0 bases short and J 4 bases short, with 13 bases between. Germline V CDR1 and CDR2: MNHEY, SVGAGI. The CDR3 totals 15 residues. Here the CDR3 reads CASSYSTSGLYEQYF. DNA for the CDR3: TGTGCCAGCAGTTACTCGACTTCAGGCCTTTACGAGCAGTACTTC.

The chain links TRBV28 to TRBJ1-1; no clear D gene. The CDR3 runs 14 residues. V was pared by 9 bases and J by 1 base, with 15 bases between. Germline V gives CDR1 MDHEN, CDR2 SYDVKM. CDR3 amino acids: CASILSVSNTEAFF. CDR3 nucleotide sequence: TGTGCCAGTATCCTTTCAGTGTCGAACACTGAAGCTTTCTTT.

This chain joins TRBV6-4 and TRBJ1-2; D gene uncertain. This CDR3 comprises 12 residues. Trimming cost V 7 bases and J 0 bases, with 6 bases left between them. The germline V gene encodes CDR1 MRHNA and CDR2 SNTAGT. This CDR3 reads CASNGANYGYTF. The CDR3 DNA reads TGTGCCAGCAACGGAGCTAACTATGGCTACACCTTC.

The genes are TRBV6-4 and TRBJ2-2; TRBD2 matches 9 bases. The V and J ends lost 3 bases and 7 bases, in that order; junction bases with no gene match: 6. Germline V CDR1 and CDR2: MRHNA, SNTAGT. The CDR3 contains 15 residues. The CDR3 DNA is TGTGCCAGCAGTGAGCTAGCGGGAACGGGCGGGGAGCTGTTTTTT. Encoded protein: CASSELAGTGGELFF.

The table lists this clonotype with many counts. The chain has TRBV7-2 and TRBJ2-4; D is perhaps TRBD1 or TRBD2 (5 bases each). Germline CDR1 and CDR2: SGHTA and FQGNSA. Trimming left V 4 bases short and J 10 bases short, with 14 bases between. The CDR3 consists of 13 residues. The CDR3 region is CASSSTGTGIQYF. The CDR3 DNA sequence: TGTGCCAGCAGCTCAACCGGGACGGGTATTCAGTACTTC.

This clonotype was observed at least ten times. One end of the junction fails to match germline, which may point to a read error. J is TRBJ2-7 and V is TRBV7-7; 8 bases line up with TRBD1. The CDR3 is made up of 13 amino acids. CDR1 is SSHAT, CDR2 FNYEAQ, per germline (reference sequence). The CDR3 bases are TGTGCTAGCAGCTTAGGACAGGGTGGAGCGCAGTACTTC. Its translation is CASSLGQGGAQYF. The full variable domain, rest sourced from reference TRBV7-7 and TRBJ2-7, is GAGVSQSPRYKVTKRGQDVTLRCDPISSHATLYWYQQALGQGPEFLTYFNYEAQPDKSGLPSDRFSAERPEGSISTLTIQRTEQRDSAMYRCASSLGQGGAQYFGPGTRLTVT.

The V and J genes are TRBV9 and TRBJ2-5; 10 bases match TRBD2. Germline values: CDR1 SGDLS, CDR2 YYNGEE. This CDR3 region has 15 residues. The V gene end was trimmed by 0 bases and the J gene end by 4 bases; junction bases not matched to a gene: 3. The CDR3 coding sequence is TGTGCCAGCAGCGTAGGAGCGGGGGGGCCAGAGACCCAGTACTTC. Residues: CASSVGAGGPETQYF.

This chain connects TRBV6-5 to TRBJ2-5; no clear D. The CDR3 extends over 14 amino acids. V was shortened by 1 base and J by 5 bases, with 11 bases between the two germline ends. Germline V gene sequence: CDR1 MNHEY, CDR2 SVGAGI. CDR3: CASSYLSRRETQYF. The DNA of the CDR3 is TGTGCCAGCAGTTACTTGTCGAGGCGGGAGACCCAGTACTTC.

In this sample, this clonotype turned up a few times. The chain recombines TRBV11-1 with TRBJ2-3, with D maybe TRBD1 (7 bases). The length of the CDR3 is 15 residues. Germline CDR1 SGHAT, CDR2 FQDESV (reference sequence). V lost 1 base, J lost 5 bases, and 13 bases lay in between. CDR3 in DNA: TGTGCCAGCAGCTTAGTCGGCAGGGGGGTAGATACGCAGTATTTT. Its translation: CASSLVGRGVDTQYF.

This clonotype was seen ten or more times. CDR3 nucleotide sequence: TGCAGTGCTAGAGATGTACAGGGTAGAGCGGGGTCCTACGAGCAGTACTTC. Its translation is CSARDVQGRAGSYEQYF. This chain joins TRBV20-1 and TRBJ2-7; D possibly corresponds to TRBD2 (7 bases). With 0 bases removed from V and 1 base from J, the gap between germline ends came to 19 bases. This CDR3 spans 17 amino acids. CDR1 is DFQATT and CDR2 is SNEGSKA in the germline V gene (reference sequence).

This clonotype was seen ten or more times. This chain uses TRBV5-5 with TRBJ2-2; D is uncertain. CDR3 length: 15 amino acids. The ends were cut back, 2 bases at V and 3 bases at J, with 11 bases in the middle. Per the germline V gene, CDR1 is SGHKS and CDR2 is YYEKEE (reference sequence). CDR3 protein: CASSFVAGHTGELFF. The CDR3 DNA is TGTGCCAGCAGCTTTGTGGCCGGGCACACCGGGGAGCTGTTTTTT.

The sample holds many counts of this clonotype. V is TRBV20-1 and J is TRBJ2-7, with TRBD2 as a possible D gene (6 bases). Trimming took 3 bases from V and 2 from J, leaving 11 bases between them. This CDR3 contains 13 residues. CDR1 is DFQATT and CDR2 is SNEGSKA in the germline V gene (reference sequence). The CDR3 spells CSASEGLTYEQYF. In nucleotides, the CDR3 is TGCAGTGCTAGCGAGGGACTCACCTACGAGCAGTACTTC.